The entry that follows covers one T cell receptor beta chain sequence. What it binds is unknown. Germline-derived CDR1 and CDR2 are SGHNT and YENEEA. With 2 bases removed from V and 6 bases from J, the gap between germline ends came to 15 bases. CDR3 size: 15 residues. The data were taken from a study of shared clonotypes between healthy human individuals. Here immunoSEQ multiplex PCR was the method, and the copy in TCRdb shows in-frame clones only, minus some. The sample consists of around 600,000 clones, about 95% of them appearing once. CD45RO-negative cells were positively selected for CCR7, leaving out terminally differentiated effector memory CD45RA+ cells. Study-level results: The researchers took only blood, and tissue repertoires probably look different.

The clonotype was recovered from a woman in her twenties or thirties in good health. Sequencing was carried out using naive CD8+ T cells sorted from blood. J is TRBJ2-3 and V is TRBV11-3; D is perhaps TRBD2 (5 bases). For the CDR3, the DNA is TGTGCCAGCAGCTTATTGTCCGTGAGAGGGGATACGCAGTATTTT. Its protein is CASSLLSVRGDTQYF.